Detailed here is one T cell receptor (beta chain). Its antigen is undetermined. Unstimulated Tregs (CD4+CD25+CD127-) and CD4+CD25- non-Tregs were sorted from PBMCs. Per the germline V gene, CDR1 is SGDLS and CDR2 is YYNGEE. This CDR3 region has 18 residues. Trimming removed 4 bases from V and 0 bases from J; junction bases left unmatched: 13. This record comes from a study of Tregs in tolerant kidney transplant recipients. Findings and caveats of the study: Few patients were studied, so findings need validation in larger groups.

Sequencing used immunoSEQ multiplex PCR; TCRdb keeps in-frame clones, though not all of them. Counted here are 75,000 to 95,000 clones, approximately 90% occurring once; the ten biggest clones make up over 4%. The gene calls are TRBV9 and TRBJ1-2; 9 nucleotides align to TRBD1. Sequenced: CD8+ T cells from blood. The TCR originated in a human donor in good health. CDR3 sequence reads: CASSPTGGRTYTNYGYTF. Written as DNA, the CDR3 is TGTGCCAGCAGCCCTACAGGGGGCAGGACATACACTAACTATGGCTACACCTTC.